A single sample gave rise to the 5 T cell receptor beta chains below, sequenced in a study of molecular identifiers for immune sequencing clone quantification. One entry per CDR3 protein results from TCRdb running MiXCR on the PCR reads. The table lists more than 60,000 distinct CDR3 sequences, under 20% of them singletons, with 1.5% in the top ten. The sequencing sample was made of naive CD8+ T cells from blood, with Jurkat cell RNA spiked in. As for subset: FACS-sorted CD8+CD4-CCR7+CD45RA+ naive T cells. These receptors were obtained from a human donor in good health. Some libraries in this study had Jurkat cell RNA spiked in.

Ten or more counts support this clonotype. This rearrangement joins TRBV15 to TRBJ2-4; 8 bases are shared with TRBD1. The trim removed 3 bases at V and 1 base at J, leaving 11 bases unmatched. Germline lookup yields CDR1 LNHNV and CDR2 YYDKDF (reference sequence). The CDR3 is made up of 18 amino acids. This CDR3 is CATSRPQGAGPAKNIQYF. The CDR3 DNA follows: TGTGCCACCAGCAGGCCTCAGGGGGCAGGGCCTGCCAAAAACATTCAGTACTTC. Combining the CDR3 with reference TRBV15 and TRBJ2-4 gives the whole variable domain DAMVIQNPRYQVTQFGKPVTLSCSQTLNHNVMYWYQQKSSQAPKLLFHYYDKDFNNEADTPDNFQSRRPNTSFCFLDIRSPGLGDTAMYLCATSRPQGAGPAKNIQYFGAGTRLSVL.

The sample holds many counts of this clonotype. Here the CDR3 DNA reads TGCGCCAGCAGCCAACGACTAGCGGTGCCCCAAGAGACCCAGTACTTC. It codes for CASSQRLAVPQETQYF. V gene TRBV4-1 combines with J gene TRBJ2-5; 9 positions match TRBD2. Per the germline V gene, CDR1 is MGHRA and CDR2 is YSYEKL. The CDR3 sequence is 16 residues long. J lost 1 base, V lost 2 bases, and 5 bases had no gene match.

Details on this clonotype: This may be a read error, as it is one base from a much larger clone. This chain links TRBV19 with TRBJ1-5; unclear D gene. The CDR3 loop spans 14 amino acids. Germline V gives CDR1 LNHDA, CDR2 SQIVND (reference sequence). The CDR3 here is CAGSTDMEDQPQHF. CDR3 nucleotides: TGTGCCGGTAGTACCGACATGGAGGATCAGCCCCAGCATTTT.

As concerns this clonotype: This may arise from a read error, as a much more abundant clone is one base away. The chain is built from TRBV12-3 or TRBV12-4 and TRBJ2-7; a weak D match, TRBD1 (6 bases). Trimming stripped 7 bases from V and 1 base from J, with 14 bases between. This CDR3 comprises 14 residues. CDR3 region: CASNQQGASYEQYF. CDR3 nucleotide sequence: TGTGCCAGCAATCAACAGGGTGCTTCCTACGAGCAGTACTTC.

A few counts support this clonotype. J is TRBJ2-3 and V is TRBV13; 13 bases are a match to TRBD2. Germline V CDR1 and CDR2: PRHDT, FYEKMQ (reference sequence). This CDR3 contains 19 residues. Trimming cost V 8 bases and J 0 bases; bases outside gene matches: 14. CDR3 in amino acids: CASGHGLAGEITSTDTQYF. The CDR3 nucleotides read TGTGCCAGCGGCCATGGACTAGCGGGAGAGATAACTAGCACAGATACGCAGTATTTT.